This passage covers 14 T cell receptor beta chains from one sample sequenced in a study of PD-L1 blockade in urothelial cancer listed by TCRdb under 2017. Preparation of the library involved the immunoSEQ multiplex PCR assay. This immuneACCESS table, as held by TCRdb, lists in-frame sequences with V and J called but not all clones. Of the missing ones, under half trace to an unresolved V gene in checked studies; the others have no known cause. The sample table contains 100,000 or so clones; only one count was recorded for roughly 84% of them. 2.4% of the sample belongs to the ten largest clones. This specimen consisted of PBMCs, obtained around atezolizumab (anti-PD-L1) treatment. All receptors derive from a man over 45 with urothelial cancer.

This clone was detected once. The chain is built from TRBV18 and TRBJ1-6, with TRBD1 matching 7 bases. The CDR3 runs 16 residues. Germline V CDR1 and CDR2: KGHSH, LQKENI. V trimming: 4 bases; J trimming: 6 bases; junction bases outside the gene matches: 9. CDR3 in DNA: TGTGCCAGCTCACGATCGACAGGGAGTGGTAATTCACCCCTCCACTTT. Amino acids: CASSRSTGSGNSPLHF. Looking up the rest from reference TRBV18 and TRBJ1-6 gives the full variable domain: NAGVMQNPRHLVRRRGQEARLRCSPMKGHSHVYWYRQLPEEGLKFMVYLQKENIIDESGMPKERFSAEFPKEGPSILRIQQVVRGDSAAYFCASSRSTGSGNSPLHFGNGTRLTVT.

This clone appeared a single time. The rearrangement links TRBV5-1 to TRBJ2-1; 10 positions agree with TRBD2. Germline V gene data show CDR1 as SGHRS and CDR2 as YFSETQ. After removal of 1 base from V and 7 bases from J, the junction contained 5 bases not matched to a gene. The CDR3 consists of 15 residues. The CDR3 reads CASSLPAGGPNEQFF. CDR3 in DNA: TGCGCCAGCAGCTTGCCAGCGGGAGGGCCGAATGAGCAGTTCTTC.

The table lists this clone with a count of one. The V and J genes are TRBV6-6 and TRBJ2-7; 12 bases match TRBD2. Trimming took 4 bases from V and 7 from J; bases not matched to a gene: 8. Germline values: CDR1 MNHNY, CDR2 SVGAGI (reference sequence). The CDR3 has 15 residues. The chain's CDR3 is CASSSGLAGRGEQYF. DNA of the CDR3: TGTGCCAGCAGTTCTGGACTAGCGGGAAGGGGTGAGCAGTACTTC.

V is TRBV30 and J is TRBJ2-5; 8 bases map to TRBD2. V was pared by 0 bases and J by 5 bases, with 11 bases of the junction left unmatched. This CDR3 comprises 16 residues. Per the germline V gene, CDR1 is GTSNPN and CDR2 is SVGIG (reference sequence). This CDR3 reads CAWSVGVSGIVETQYF. CDR3 sequence (DNA): TGTGCCTGGAGTGTAGGGGTTAGCGGGATAGTGGAGACCCAGTACTTC. The full variable domain, completed using reference TRBV30 and TRBJ2-5, is SQTIHQWPATLVQPVGSPLSLECTVEGTSNPNLYWYRQAAGRGLQLLFYSVGIGQISSEVPQNLSASRPQDRQFILSSKKLLLSDSGFYLCAWSVGVSGIVETQYFGPGTRLLVL.

The CDR3 here is CASRRDGGHNQPQHF. DNA for the CDR3: TGTGCCAGCAGACGCGACGGGGGGCACAATCAGCCCCAGCATTTT. V usage is TRBV27 and J usage is TRBJ1-5; possible D gene TRBD1, 6 bases. Trimming left V 6 bases short and J 3 bases short, with 15 bases between. This CDR3 is built from 15 residues. Germline V gene sequence: CDR1 MNHEY, CDR2 SMNVEV (reference sequence).

The V and J genes are TRBV19 and TRBJ2-1; 7 positions match TRBD1. The V gene end was trimmed by 9 bases and the J gene end by 4 bases; junction bases not matched to a gene: 3. The CDR3 loop spans 12 amino acids. Germline V gene lookup returns CDR1 LNHDA and CDR2 SQIVND (reference sequence). In DNA form, the CDR3 reads TGTGCCAGCCGGGACAGATACAATGAGCAGTTCTTC. Its translation is CASRDRYNEQFF.

This clone occurred a few times. V usage is TRBV7-2 and J usage is TRBJ1-1; 8 bases map to TRBD1. The J segment lost 0 bases and the V segment lost 5 bases, leaving 8 bases of the junction unmatched. The CDR3 sequence is 16 residues long. Germline V CDR1 and CDR2: SGHTA, FQGNSA. CDR3 in DNA: TGTGCCAGCAGCAGGACAGGGACGACCATGAACACTGAAGCTTTCTTT. Its translation: CASSRTGTTMNTEAFF.

The chain couples TRBV18 to TRBJ1-2; 7 nucleotides match TRBD1. This CDR3 is 15 amino acids long. Trimming took 6 bases from V and 4 from J; bases not matched to a gene: 11. CDR1 KGHSH and CDR2 LQKENI come from the germline V gene. The CDR3: CASSPAGQSRYGYTF. DNA for the CDR3: TGTGCCAGCTCCCCGGCGGGACAGAGCCGCTATGGCTACACCTTC.

This sequence joins TRBV5-4 and TRBJ1-2, with 8 bases aligning to TRBD1. Unmatched junction bases numbered 5, after V lost 4 bases and J lost 3 bases. CDR1 is SGHNT, CDR2 YYREEE, per germline (reference sequence). This CDR3 contains 14 residues. The CDR3, as DNA: TGTGCCAGCAGCCGGACAGGGATTGACTATGGCTACACCTTC. This codes for CASSRTGIDYGYTF.

CDR3 sequence reads: CASRTGRGNTIYF. CDR3 DNA sequence: TGTGCCAGCAGGACAGGGAGAGGAAACACCATATATTTT. The genes are TRBV28 and TRBJ1-3; TRBD1 matches 7 bases. The CDR3 length is 13 residues. Trimming at V came to 6 bases and at J to 4 bases, leaving 3 bases not matched to a gene. Per the germline V gene, CDR1 is MDHEN and CDR2 is SYDVKM.

The chain recombines TRBV27 with TRBJ2-7; 7 bases are shared with TRBD1. The germline V gene encodes CDR1 MNHEY and CDR2 SMNVEV (reference sequence). Germline trimming cut 3 bases from V and 3 bases from J; bases unmatched to any gene: 8. This CDR3 region has 15 residues. Here the CDR3 DNA reads TGTGCCAGCAGTTTGACCGGGACAGCCGGCTACGAGCAGTACTTC. Its translation: CASSLTGTAGYEQYF.

V is TRBV5-6 and J is TRBJ1-4; D remains ambiguous. CDR1 is SGHDT and CDR2 is YYEEEE in the germline V gene. The V gene lost 5 bases and the J gene lost 0 bases, with 11 bases spanning the gap. This CDR3 region has 15 residues. CDR3 region: CASRSTLATNEKLFF. The CDR3, as DNA: TGTGCCAGCAGGTCGACACTCGCAACTAATGAAAAACTGTTTTTT.

For the CDR3, the DNA is TGTGCCAGCAGCCACGGGATGGTAGAGACCCAGTACTTC. Its protein is CASSHGMVETQYF. The chain joins TRBV11-2 to TRBJ2-5; D perhaps matches TRBD2 (5 bases). Germline assignment: CDR1 SGHAT and CDR2 FQNNGV. V lost 5 bases and J 4 bases, leaving 11 bases between the germline ends. The length of the CDR3 is 13 residues.

The CDR3 reads CASSLASGTRYTGELFF. The CDR3 coding sequence is TGTGCCAGCAGCCTAGCCAGCGGGACCCGTTACACCGGGGAGCTGTTTTTT. The V gene is TRBV11-2, the J gene TRBJ2-2, with 7 nucleotides matching TRBD2. The CDR3 is 17 residues long. Germline assignment: CDR1 SGHAT and CDR2 FQNNGV. Trimming took 5 bases from V and 3 from J; bases not matched to a gene: 12.